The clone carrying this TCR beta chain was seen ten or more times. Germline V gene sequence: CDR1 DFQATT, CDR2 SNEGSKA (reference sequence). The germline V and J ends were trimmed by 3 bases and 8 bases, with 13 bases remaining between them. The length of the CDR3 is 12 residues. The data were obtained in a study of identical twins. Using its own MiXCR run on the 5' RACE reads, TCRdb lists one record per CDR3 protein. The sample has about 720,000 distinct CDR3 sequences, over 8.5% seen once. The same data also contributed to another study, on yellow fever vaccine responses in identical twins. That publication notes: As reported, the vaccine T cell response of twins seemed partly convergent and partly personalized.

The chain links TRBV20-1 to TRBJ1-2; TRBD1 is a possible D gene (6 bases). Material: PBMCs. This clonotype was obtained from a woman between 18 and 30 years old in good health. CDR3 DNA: TGCAGTGCTAGGGGGGGGGCGCGAGGCTACACCTTC. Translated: CSARGGARGYTF.